Presented here are 13 T cell receptor beta chains from one specimen sequenced in a study of T cell responses to AZD1222 COVID-19 vaccine. The repertoire was sequenced with immunoSEQ multiplex PCR; TCRdb's copy has only in-frame clones and lacks some. The sample has roughly 100,000 clones; over 70% are singletons. The source was peripheral blood, collected on day 0 of AZD1222 vaccination. The receptors were gathered from an adult in good health.

This chain uses TRBV7-2 with TRBJ1-5, with D tentatively TRBD1 (6 bases). The V end lost 3 bases, the J end lost 2 bases, and 14 bases lay between the germline ends. Germline assignment: CDR1 SGHTA and CDR2 FQGNSA. The CDR3 length is 16 residues. The CDR3: CASSFFSSGGNQPQHF. The CDR3 region has the DNA TGTGCCAGCAGCTTTTTCTCATCAGGGGGCAATCAGCCCCAGCATTTT.

The CDR3 DNA reads TGTGCCAGCAGCTACCCGGGACAGGGGGGAGGAAGCTCCTACAATGAGCAGTTCTTC. It translates to CASSYPGQGGGSSYNEQFF. The genes are TRBV11-3 and TRBJ2-1; TRBD1 aligns across 11 bases. Per the germline V gene, CDR1 is SGHNT and CDR2 is YENEEA. The CDR3 runs to 19 residues. With 4 bases clipped from V and 0 bases from J, the junction kept 11 bases outside the gene matches.

This chain links TRBV28 with TRBJ2-3; D may be TRBD2 (6 bases). The V end was cut by 6 bases, the J end by 9 bases, with 19 bases between. This CDR3 spans 14 amino acids. CDR1 and CDR2 from the germline V gene are MDHEN and SYDVKM. CDR3 sequence: CASRFSRNSGTQYF. DNA for the CDR3: TGTGCCAGCAGGTTCAGTCGGAATAGCGGAACGCAGTATTTT.

The J gene is TRBJ2-7, the V gene TRBV5-8; 8 bases align to TRBD2. The CDR3 contains 15 residues. V gave up 4 bases and J gave up 3 bases; unmatched junction bases: 9. Germline CDR1 reads SGHTS; CDR2 reads YDEGEE. CDR3 residues: CASSLRGSGNYEQYF. The CDR3 DNA follows: TGTGCCAGCAGCCTCCGTGGTAGCGGGAACTACGAGCAGTACTTC. Full variable domain (missing parts from reference TRBV5-8 and TRBJ2-7): EAGVTQSPTHLIKTRGQQATLRCSPISGHTSVYWYQQALGLGLQFLLWYDEGEERNRGNFPPRFSGRQFPNYSSELNVNALELEDSALYLCASSLRGSGNYEQYFGPGTRLTVT.

V gene TRBV10-3 combines with J gene TRBJ2-3, with TRBD2 matching 10 bases. Trimming at V came to 2 bases and at J to 6 bases, leaving 11 bases not matched to a gene. The CDR3 extends over 17 amino acids. CDR1 and CDR2 (germline): ENHRY, SYGVKD. CDR3 coding DNA: TGTGCCATCAGTGAGCCCACGGGAGCGGGGGGGCCGGATACGCAGTATTTT. Translated, it gives CAISEPTGAGGPDTQYF.

The rearrangement links TRBV7-2 to TRBJ2-3, with no clear D. Germline V gives CDR1 SGHTA, CDR2 FQGNSA. V was pared by 6 bases and J by 3 bases, with 13 bases between. The CDR3 spans 14 residues. The CDR3 spells CASSRQARTDTQYF. CDR3 in DNA: TGTGCCAGCAGTCGCCAAGCTCGAACAGATACGCAGTATTTT.

The V call is TRBV7-3, the J call TRBJ1-1, with TRBD1 matching over 9 bases. CDR3 length: 16 amino acids. The V gene end was trimmed by 4 bases and the J gene end by 1 base; junction bases not matched to a gene: 7. Looked up from germline, CDR1 is SGHTA and CDR2 is FQGTGA. DNA of the CDR3: TGTGCCAGCAGCTCCCAACAGGGGGCACAGAACACTGAAGCTTTCTTT. It codes for CASSSQQGAQNTEAFF.

V usage is TRBV5-8 and J usage is TRBJ1-5; a weak D match, TRBD1 (5 bases). V was trimmed by 1 base and J by 11 bases, leaving 19 bases between them. There are 15 residues in the CDR3. The germline V gene has CDR1 SGHTS and CDR2 YDEGEE. CDR3 amino acids: CASSLWGEVGMAQHF. In DNA, the CDR3 is TGTGCCAGCAGCTTGTGGGGGGAGGTGGGAATGGCCCAGCATTTT.

This clone was seen just once. CDR3 nucleotide sequence: TGTGCTAGTGGTTTGAATCGGGATCAGCCCCAGCATTTT. Amino acid sequence: CASGLNRDQPQHF. The J gene is TRBJ1-5, the V gene TRBV12-5; D is undetermined. CDR1 is LGHNT and CDR2 is FRNRAP in the germline V gene. V lost 2 bases, J lost 5 bases, and 7 bases lay in between. The CDR3 runs to 13 residues.

The chain carries TRBV7-3 and TRBJ1-4, with D maybe TRBD1 (5 bases). V was shortened by 5 bases and J by 4 bases, with 8 bases between the two germline ends. This CDR3 region has 13 residues. Germline loops: CDR1 SGHTA, CDR2 FQGTGA. The CDR3 sequence: CASSLGVNEKLFF. The CDR3, as DNA: TGTGCCAGCAGCCTGGGGGTTAATGAAAAACTGTTTTTT.

J is TRBJ1-6 and V is TRBV19, with D unresolved. V dropped 6 bases and J dropped 8 bases, with 11 bases sitting between them. Germline V gives CDR1 LNHDA, CDR2 SQIVND (reference sequence). This CDR3 is 13 amino acids long. The CDR3 bases are TGTGCCAGTAGCCCGGACCCCCATTCACCCCTCCACTTT. Its protein product is CASSPDPHSPLHF.

The gene calls are TRBV6-5 and TRBJ1-1; D might be TRBD1 (6 bases). The CDR3 sequence is 14 residues long. Germline V gives CDR1 MNHEY, CDR2 SVGAGI. V gave up 4 bases and J gave up 4 bases, with 13 bases separating them. The CDR3 region is CASSSVGTPTEAFF. CDR3 DNA: TGTGCCAGCAGTTCGGTAGGGACACCCACTGAAGCTTTCTTT.

The rearrangement uses TRBV18 and TRBJ2-1; 9 positions agree with TRBD2. The V segment lost 4 bases and the J segment 10 bases; nucleotides outside the gene matches: 11. The CDR3 is 15 residues long. CDR1 is KGHSH, CDR2 LQKENI, per germline. Written as DNA, the CDR3 is TGTGCCAGCTCACGGGAACTAGCGGGTGTGGGCGAGCAGTTCTTC. Its protein is CASSRELAGVGEQFF.